The rows below give T cell receptor beta chains drawn from one sample of a study of blood T cell repertoires in COVID-19. Profiled with immunoSEQ multiplex PCR; TCRdb holds only in-frame clones, not every one. The sample has around 120,000 clones; about nine tenths are singletons. The sequenced sample consisted of peripheral blood. The receptors shown here come from a woman in her seventies with acute or convalescent COVID-19. Both conserved end residues are trimmed from each CDR3.

v_gene: TRBV4-1
j_gene: TRBJ1-5
CDR3aa: ASSQDWRTGNNQPQH

v_gene: TRBV6-5
j_gene: TRBJ2-1
CDR3aa: ASRAGVPNEQF

v_gene: TRBV28
j_gene: TRBJ1-2
CDR3aa: ASSLYLRPTSYGYT

v_gene: TRBV5-1
j_gene: TRBJ2-3
CDR3aa: ASTRTGQITDTQY

v_gene: TRBV7-9
j_gene: TRBJ1-2
CDR3aa: ASSLAATAGYGYT

v_gene: TRBV5-6
j_gene: TRBJ2-7
CDR3aa: ASSSDRDHEQY

v_gene: TRBV10-1
j_gene: TRBJ1-1
CDR3aa: ANPGDEAF

v_gene: TRBV3-1/TRBV3-2
j_gene: TRBJ2-7
CDR3aa: ASSHDNYEQY

v_gene: TRBV2
j_gene: TRBJ2-2
CDR3aa: ASSAAGGNTGELF

v_gene: TRBV2
j_gene: TRBJ1-4
CDR3aa: ASSIIATNEKLF

v_gene: TRBV30
j_gene: TRBJ2-3
CDR3aa: AWSDTGGPTDTQY

v_gene: TRBV28
j_gene: TRBJ1-2
CDR3aa: ASVDRVNYGYT

v_gene: TRBV5-6
j_gene: TRBJ2-2
CDR3aa: ASSRVAGGTGELF

v_gene: TRBV5-1
j_gene: TRBJ2-1
CDR3aa: ASSLRPGQGNNEQF

v_gene: TRBV3-1/TRBV3-2
j_gene: TRBJ1-5
CDR3aa: ASSPTRGTAYNQPQH

v_gene: TRBV10-3
j_gene: TRBJ1-5
CDR3aa: AISEGQGGNQPQH

v_gene: TRBV28
j_gene: TRBJ1-2
CDR3aa: ASSRGDARRGYT

v_gene: TRBV6-5
j_gene: TRBJ2-7
CDR3aa: ASSYTGQNSYEQY

v_gene: TRBV15
j_gene: TRBJ2-1
CDR3aa: ATSSSWGTKEF

v_gene: TRBV28
j_gene: TRBJ1-5
CDR3aa: ASSLLVGPLNNQPQH

v_gene: TRBV7-6
j_gene: TRBJ2-1
CDR3aa: ASETGGNNEQF

v_gene: TRBV30
j_gene: TRBJ2-3
CDR3aa: AWRPPGTDTQY

v_gene: TRBV2
j_gene: TRBJ1-5
CDR3aa: ASMDRGRGGQPQH

v_gene: TRBV2
j_gene: TRBJ2-3
CDR3aa: ASSEERVETDTQY

v_gene: TRBV6-5
j_gene: TRBJ1-1
CDR3aa: ASSYQTGNTEAF

v_gene: TRBV7-9
j_gene: TRBJ1-2
CDR3aa: ASSLPRTGNYGYT

v_gene: TRBV15
j_gene: TRBJ2-7
CDR3aa: ATSRGRVGAIREQY